This passage covers 27 T cell receptor beta chains from one sample sequenced in a study of shared clonotypes between healthy human individuals. This table comes from immunoSEQ multiplex PCR, and its TCRdb copy is limited to in-frame clones, with some not included. The sample holds 2 million to 2.5 million clones; around 95% are singletons and the top ten take about 0.13%. The specimen was naive CD4+ T cells sorted from blood. The subset here: CD45RA+ positively selected. These receptors were obtained from a man younger than 35 in good health.

V and J are TRBV7-8 and TRBJ2-5; 10 bases align to TRBD2. Per germline, CDR1 SGHVS and CDR2 FQNEAQ. J was trimmed by 4 bases and V by 5 bases; bases with no gene match: 13. The CDR3 is 17 residues long. This CDR3 reads CASSTLLAGDFVETQYF. CDR3 coding DNA: TGTGCCAGCAGCACCCTGCTAGCGGGAGATTTTGTAGAGACCCAGTACTTC.

As concerns this clone: The same CDR3 is also encoded by other DNA sequences in this sample. CDR3 in DNA: TGTGCCAGCTCCGGACAGGGAATCTACGAGCAGTACTTC. Its translation is CASSGQGIYEQYF. The chain recombines TRBV2 with TRBJ2-7; 8 nucleotides align to TRBD1. The CDR3 runs to 13 residues. Germline V gene sequence: CDR1 SNHLY, CDR2 FYNNEI. Germline trimming cut 8 bases from V and 3 bases from J; bases unmatched to any gene: 6.

This clone appeared a single time. V gene TRBV6-1 combines with J gene TRBJ2-7, with TRBD1 identical over 8 bases. Trimming removed 3 bases from V and 4 bases from J; junction bases left unmatched: 8. This CDR3 contains 15 residues. CDR1 and CDR2 (germline): MNHNS, SASEGT. The CDR3 DNA sequence: TGTGCCAGCAGTGACAAAAACAGGGGGGTTTACGAGCAGTACTTC. The encoded protein is CASSDKNRGVYEQYF.

The J gene is TRBJ1-1, the V gene TRBV5-6; D unclear. Between the trimmed V and J ends, which lost 4 bases and 4 bases, there was a span of 17 bases. The CDR3 extends over 15 amino acids. Per the germline V gene, CDR1 is SGHDT and CDR2 is YYEEEE. CDR3 protein: CASSRQPATTTEAFF. The CDR3 nucleotides are TGTGCCAGCAGCCGTCAGCCCGCAACCACCACTGAAGCTTTCTTT.

The gene calls are TRBV6-5 and TRBJ1-4; TRBD1 might be the D (6 bases). The CDR3 sequence is 12 residues long. Trimming took 4 bases from V and 8 from J, leaving 8 bases between them. Germline V CDR1 and CDR2: MNHEY, SVGAGI. The CDR3, as DNA: TGTGCCAGCAGTTCGACAGGAGAAAAACTGTTTTTT. Its translation is CASSSTGEKLFF.

This clone was observed once. The genes are TRBV28 and TRBJ2-7, with D perhaps matching TRBD1 (5 bases). CDR1 is MDHEN, CDR2 SYDVKM, per germline. The CDR3 contains 15 residues. Trimming removed 2 bases at V and 5 bases at J, with 16 bases between. CDR3 in amino acids: CASSLGARYPHEQYF. CDR3 sequence (DNA): TGTGCCAGCAGTTTAGGGGCCAGATACCCCCACGAGCAGTACTTC.

The genes are TRBV5-6 and TRBJ1-2; D gene unclear. This CDR3 comprises 13 residues. The germline V gene has CDR1 SGHDT and CDR2 YYEEEE. Trimming took 2 bases from V and 5 from J, leaving 10 bases between them. This CDR3 reads CASSLSAPYGYTF. CDR3 sequence (DNA): TGTGCCAGCAGCTTATCTGCCCCATATGGCTACACCTTC. Drawing the rest from reference TRBV5-6 and TRBJ1-2, the complete variable domain is DAGVTQSPTHLIKTRGQQVTLRCSPKSGHDTVSWYQQALGQGPQFIFQYYEEEERQRGNFPDRFSGHQFPNYSSELNVNALLLGDSALYLCASSLSAPYGYTFGSGTRLTVV.

In DNA form, the CDR3 reads TGCGCCAGCAGCTTGGTACCCCAGATGGGTGAGCAGTTCTTC. Protein sequence: CASSLVPQMGEQFF. V and J are TRBV5-1 and TRBJ2-1; D gene uncertain. V was pared by 0 bases and J by 9 bases, with 13 bases between. This CDR3 comprises 14 residues. Looked up from germline, CDR1 is SGHRS and CDR2 is YFSETQ. Looking up the rest from reference TRBV5-1 and TRBJ2-1 gives the full variable domain: KAGVTQTPRYLIKTRGQQVTLSCSPISGHRSVSWYQQTPGQGLQFLFEYFSETQRNKGNFPGRFSGRQFSNSRSEMNVSTLELGDSALYLCASSLVPQMGEQFFGPGTRLTVL.

J is TRBJ2-1 and V is TRBV6-5, with TRBD1 matching 9 bases. Germline V gives CDR1 MNHEY, CDR2 SVGAGI. With V trimmed by 7 bases and J by 6 bases, 10 bases remained unmatched. The CDR3 consists of 15 residues. This CDR3 reads CASMPTGTGSNEQFF. The CDR3 bases are TGTGCCAGCATGCCAACCGGGACAGGGTCCAATGAGCAGTTCTTC.

The genes are TRBV18 and TRBJ1-6; D is uncertain. Germline lookup yields CDR1 KGHSH and CDR2 LQKENI. This CDR3 comprises 14 residues. The V and J ends lost 6 bases and 6 bases respectively, with 12 bases between them. The CDR3 protein is CASSAGPSNSPLHF. The DNA for the CDR3 is TGTGCCAGCTCGGCCGGGCCTAGTAATTCACCCCTCCACTTT.

The rearrangement joins TRBV7-2 to TRBJ2-1; possibly TRBD2 for D (6 bases). Looked up from germline, CDR1 is SGHTA and CDR2 is FQGNSA. V was clipped by 5 bases and J by 2 bases, with 22 bases between them. CDR3 length equals 18 residues. CDR3 nucleotide sequence: TGTGCCAGCAGCCCCACCCATCCTATAGCGGTAGCCTACAATGAGCAGTTCTTC. Its translation: CASSPTHPIAVAYNEQFF.

This sequence joins TRBV11-3 and TRBJ1-3; maybe TRBD1 (6 bases). The CDR3 runs 15 residues. V lost 11 bases to trimming and J lost 0 bases, with 17 bases between them. Germline CDR1 reads SGHNT; CDR2 reads YENEEA. CDR3 region: CAPTGASSSGNTIYF. The CDR3, as DNA: TGTGCCCCGACGGGGGCTTCCTCCTCTGGAAACACCATATATTTT.

The rearrangement uses TRBV6-6 and TRBJ2-7, with D maybe TRBD2 (7 bases). The CDR3 totals 16 residues. Trimming took off 0 bases at V and 3 bases at J, with 15 bases between the two ends. Germline lookup yields CDR1 MNHNY and CDR2 SVGAGI (reference sequence). The CDR3 nucleotides read TGTGCCAGCAGTTACTCGAGTATGAGGGGGGGCTACGAGCAGTACTTC. Protein product: CASSYSSMRGGYEQYF.

The chain's CDR3 is CASSVETGGIYEQYF. CDR3 nucleotides: TGTGCCAGCAGTGTCGAGACAGGGGGCATATACGAGCAGTACTTC. J is TRBJ2-7 and V is TRBV2, with 10 bases aligning to TRBD1. The V and J ends lost 4 bases and 4 bases, in that order; junction bases with no gene match: 7. CDR1 and CDR2 from the germline V gene are SNHLY and FYNNEI. This CDR3 contains 15 residues.

This sequence joins TRBV2 and TRBJ1-1; 7 nucleotides align to TRBD1. The trim removed 6 bases at V and 6 bases at J, leaving 4 bases unmatched. The CDR3 sequence is 12 residues long. Germline CDR1 is SNHLY and CDR2 is FYNNEI. The CDR3 nucleotides are TGTGCCAGCAGGGGACAGTATGCTGAAGCTTTCTTT. It codes for CASRGQYAEAFF. The whole variable domain, remainder taken from reference TRBV2 and TRBJ1-1, is EPEVTQTPSHQVTQMGQEVILRCVPISNHLYFYWYRQILGQKVEFLVSFYNNEISEKSEIFDDQFSVERPDGSNFTLKIRSTKLEDSAMYFCASRGQYAEAFFGQGTRLTVV.

The J gene is TRBJ2-1, the V gene TRBV7-2, with D perhaps TRBD1 or TRBD2 (5 bases each). The CDR3 consists of 14 residues. Germline V lookup: CDR1 SGHTA, CDR2 FQGNSA. Between the trimmed V and J ends, which lost 2 bases and 4 bases, there was a span of 9 bases. The CDR3 loop is CASSLQGPYNEQFF. The CDR3 DNA is TGTGCCAGCAGCTTACAGGGACCTTACAATGAGCAGTTCTTC.

The genes are TRBV19 and TRBJ2-5; D is ambiguous. Germline V CDR1 and CDR2: LNHDA, SQIVND (reference sequence). Trimming pared 1 base from V and 1 base from J, leaving 7 bases between. This CDR3 comprises 14 residues. For the CDR3, the DNA is TGTGCCAGTAGTATAGGTCAGAGCCAAGAGACCCAGTACTTC. It translates to CASSIGQSQETQYF.

The genes are TRBV7-2 and TRBJ2-3, with D possibly matching TRBD2 (5 bases). V lost 4 bases and J lost 4, with 15 bases in between. Germline V CDR1 and CDR2: SGHTA, FQGNSA. The CDR3 is 15 residues long. The CDR3 sequence is CASSWRQQRADTQYF. Here the CDR3 DNA reads TGTGCCAGCAGCTGGAGGCAACAACGGGCAGATACGCAGTATTTT.

This clone was found once. The CDR3 loop is CASRQGQQPQHF. In DNA, the CDR3 is TGTGCCAGCAGGCAGGGACAACAGCCCCAGCATTTT. The V and J genes are TRBV6-6 and TRBJ1-5, with a possible D match to TRBD1 (6 bases). The length of the CDR3 is 12 residues. The ends were cut back, 6 bases at V and 7 bases at J, with 10 bases in the middle. Germline loops: CDR1 MNHNY, CDR2 SVGAGI (reference sequence).

For this clone: The sample has other DNA sequences that encode this CDR3 too. The V and J genes are TRBV5-1 and TRBJ2-3, with 9 nucleotides matching TRBD2. Trimming at V came to 0 bases and at J to 1 base, leaving 3 bases not matched to a gene. Germline CDR1 SGHRS, CDR2 YFSETQ. The CDR3 runs 16 residues. CDR3 sequence (DNA): TGCGCCAGCAGCTTGGGGGCTAGCGGGGGCACAGATACGCAGTATTTT. It is translated as CASSLGASGGTDTQYF.

The J gene is TRBJ2-5, the V gene TRBV7-9, with TRBD1 matching over 9 bases. V lost 5 bases to trimming and J lost 5 bases; unmatched junction nucleotides: 6. The V gene's germline CDR1 is SEHNR and CDR2 FQNEAQ (reference sequence). CDR3 length equals 14 residues. The CDR3 bases are TGTGCCAGCAGCCTAGGACAGGGGTACGAGACCCAGTACTTC. It encodes CASSLGQGYETQYF.

The V call is TRBV10-2, the J call TRBJ2-1, with 9 positions matching TRBD2. The CDR3 length is 14 residues. V dropped 8 bases and J dropped 7; count of bases not matched to a gene: 9. CDR1 and CDR2 (germline): WSHSY, SAAADI. In DNA, the CDR3 is TGCGCCAGCCTCGGACTAGCGTTAGGTAATGAGCAGTTCTTC. Encoded protein: CASLGLALGNEQFF.

The chain carries TRBV5-1 and TRBJ2-1; the match to TRBD2 covers 7 bases. This CDR3 is 15 amino acids long. With 6 bases clipped from V and 4 bases from J, the junction kept 10 bases outside the gene matches. Per the germline V gene, CDR1 is SGHRS and CDR2 is YFSETQ. CDR3 DNA sequence: TGCGCCAGCACCTGGGAGCGGGGACTGTACAATGAGCAGTTCTTC. It yields the protein CASTWERGLYNEQFF.

The J gene is TRBJ1-1, the V gene TRBV7-3; maybe TRBD1 (6 bases). The V gene lost 7 bases and the J gene lost 1 base, with 10 bases spanning the gap. Per the germline V gene, CDR1 is SGHTA and CDR2 is FQGTGA. CDR3 size: 13 residues. Here the CDR3 reads CASTPDRNTEAFF. CDR3 in DNA: TGTGCCAGCACCCCGGACAGGAACACTGAAGCTTTCTTT.

Turning to this clone: Other DNA sequences within the sample encode an identical CDR3. V is TRBV5-1 and J is TRBJ2-7; TRBD1 matches 10 bases. The germline gives CDR1 SGHRS, CDR2 YFSETQ. The CDR3 length is 14 residues. V trimming: 4 bases; J trimming: 4 bases; junction bases outside the gene matches: 5. Here the CDR3 reads CASSPPGQGYEQYF. DNA for the CDR3: TGCGCCAGCAGCCCGCCGGGACAGGGGTACGAGCAGTACTTC.

The chain links TRBV7-2 to TRBJ2-7; 8 bases map to TRBD2. Germline CDR1 SGHTA, CDR2 FQGNSA. The V gene end was trimmed by 5 bases and the J gene end by 5 bases; junction bases not matched to a gene: 8. The CDR3 length is 14 residues. CDR3 nucleotides: TGTGCCAGCAGCATGGGACTAGTTTCCAACGAGCAGTACTTC. Protein: CASSMGLVSNEQYF.

The chain recombines TRBV25-1 with TRBJ2-3, with a possible D match to TRBD1 (7 bases). Germline CDR1 MGHDK, CDR2 SYGVNS. Trimming left V 1 base short and J 3 bases short, with 14 bases between. The CDR3 runs to 16 residues. CDR3 sequence reads: CASSELGGAGTDTQYF. The CDR3 nucleotides read TGTGCCAGCAGTGAATTAGGGGGCGCGGGAACAGATACGCAGTATTTT.